This TCR beta chain was captured by sequencing in a study of T cell responses to AZD1222 COVID-19 vaccine. Study conclusions and caveats: Donors were largely white British and mainly female; clonal diversity was possibly underestimated. Sampling captured repertoires only after the peak T cell response.

Only in-frame clones appear in the TCRdb table, and some are missing; sequencing was by immunoSEQ multiplex PCR. Among roughly 60,000 clones listed, around 80% were seen once. Points on this clone: No antigen is known for it.

CDR3 length: 16 amino acids. Per the germline V gene, CDR1 is LGHDT and CDR2 is YNNKEL (reference sequence). The V end lost 8 bases, the J end lost 0 bases, and 16 bases lay between the germline ends. This chain links TRBV3-1 (or the pseudogene TRBV3-2) with TRBJ2-2; D perhaps matches TRBD1 (6 bases). The receptor was isolated from an adult who received the AZD1222 COVID-19 vaccine. The sequences come from peripheral blood, collected 28 days after the second AZD1222 dose. The CDR3 DNA sequence: TGTGCCAGCGGTCCTCTGCAGGGGACGAACACCGGGGAGCTGTTTTTT. Its protein product is CASGPLQGTNTGELFF.